A selection of T cell receptor beta chains follows, all from one sample in a study of shared clonotypes between healthy human individuals. Some clones are missing from TCRdb's copy, which holds only in-frame ones; the method was immunoSEQ multiplex PCR. The table has 2 million to 2.5 million clones, more than 85% seen once. Source material: naive CD4+ T cells from PBMCs. The source is a man younger than 35 in good health. Some clones in this sample may be carry-over from other donors' samples. Each CDR3 is given with its conserved first and last residue. Size is stated for part of the rows, as once, few or many counts, or as a class when the clone is expanded.

.,TRBV20-1,CSARSNEQFF
.,TRBV5-4,CASTGGTSGSLTQYF
.,TRBV28,CASSSPRGGNTEAFF
once,TRBV28,CASSPPGISGANVLTF
.,TRBV5-4,CASSLTGNPVNGYTF
.,TRBV10-1,CASNSRDGVSCTF
.,TRBV5-1,CASTRDTNTGELFF
.,TRBV19,CASSPGVGAHLYEQYF
few,TRBV19,CASSGQGAGNQPQHF
.,TRBV5-1,CASSLAAGNNEQFF
.,TRBV4-2,CASSGRGGTIVGNTIYF
.,TRBV18,CASSPPWDFEQYF
.,TRBV6-1,CASGVGPGTDTEAFF
.,TRBV19,CASSTSGIGELFF
.,TRBV15,CATSPAKAKNIQYF
.,TRBV2,CASRSGTRRNQPQHF
once,TRBV6-5,CASSRTIIDTEAFF
.,TRBV5-1,CASSLVAGAVNEQFF
.,TRBV28,CASSLGPYGYTF
.,TRBV9,CASTKGGGQETQYF
.,TRBV28,CASRDQGGNTEAFF
.,TRBV5-6,CASSQPGPNEKLFF
.,TRBV7-8,CASSSLSRGKSEQYF
.,TRBV6-1,CASGTPPYEQYF
few,TRBV28,CASSSRVTEAFF
.,TRBV30,CAWTDRGEKLFF
.,TRBV5-1,CASSPGGPYNEQFF
.,TRBV18,CASSPLTGAYEQYF
.,TRBV23-1,CASSQRPGKTEQYF
.,TRBV5-6,CASSFLDRENTEAFF
.,TRBV5-4,CASSLGEPSSYEQYF
.,TRBV18,CASSPTVDSGNTIYF
.,TRBV28,CASSFDALTVIAFF
.,TRBV11-2,CASSLTGSNEKLFF
.,TRBV28,CASSPAGASGTYEQYF
.,TRBV7-3,CASSLSPGRDTQYF
.,TRBV7-9,CASSLLRSGSVTGELFF
.,TRBV11-2,CASSLGPQGAYRYTF
.,TRBV13,CASSPTLLDRGTYEQYF
few,TRBV19,CASSMGRTNSGNTIYF
.,TRBV7-3,CASSLTSGVYNEQFF
.,TRBV28,CASTGSGGRVTQQYF
.,TRBV19,CASTGYHGYTF
.,TRBV7-6,CASTNPAGTDTQYF
.,TRBV4-1,CASSQDRQRRQPQHF
.,TRBV29-1,CSAPYQTGRSYNEQFF
.,TRBV7-2,CASSSEGIHYGYTF
.,TRBV27,CASSRTGYYGYTF
few,TRBV2,CASKPVGDTQYF